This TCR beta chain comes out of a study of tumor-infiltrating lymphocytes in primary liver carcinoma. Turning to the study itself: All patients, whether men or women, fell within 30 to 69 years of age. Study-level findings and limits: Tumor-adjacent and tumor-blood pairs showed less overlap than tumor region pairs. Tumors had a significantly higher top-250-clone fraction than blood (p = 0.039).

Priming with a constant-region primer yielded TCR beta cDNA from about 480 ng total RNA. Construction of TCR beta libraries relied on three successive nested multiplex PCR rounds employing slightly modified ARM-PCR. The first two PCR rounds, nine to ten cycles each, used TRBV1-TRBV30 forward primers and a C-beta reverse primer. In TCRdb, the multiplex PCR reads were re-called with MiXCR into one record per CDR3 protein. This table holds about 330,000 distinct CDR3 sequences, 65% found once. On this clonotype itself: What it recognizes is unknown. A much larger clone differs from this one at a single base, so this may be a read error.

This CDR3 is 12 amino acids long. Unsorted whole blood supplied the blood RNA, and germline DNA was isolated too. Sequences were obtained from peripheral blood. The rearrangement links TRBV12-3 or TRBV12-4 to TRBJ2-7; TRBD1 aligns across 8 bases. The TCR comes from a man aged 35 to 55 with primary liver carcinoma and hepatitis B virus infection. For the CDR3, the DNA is TGTGCCAGCAGTTTGGGACAGGCTGAGCACTACTTC. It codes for CASSLGQAEHYF.